This T cell receptor beta chain was sequenced for a study of shared clonotypes between healthy human individuals. Overall study findings and caveats: Researchers found naive subsets generally carried larger estimated richness than memory subsets. Read depth was anticipated to influence clonotype sharing among donors.

Trimming took 5 bases from V and 4 from J; bases not matched to a gene: 7. Germline CDR1 SGHRS, CDR2 YFSETQ. This CDR3 is 15 amino acids long. Terminally differentiated effector memory CD45RA+ cells were excluded by CCR7 positive selection of CD45RO-negative cells. TCRdb's table, derived via immunoSEQ multiplex PCR, lists solely in-frame clones and lacks some. This table has about 2.2 million clones, under 95% appearing once. Concerning this clone itself: Its antigen is not identified.

Sequencing was performed on naive CD8+ T cells from PBMCs. The origin of this receptor is a man younger than 30 in good health. Some clones in this sample may be carry-over from other donors' samples. The gene calls are TRBV5-1 and TRBJ2-7; 12 bases are a match to TRBD2. This CDR3 reads CASRDWTSGIYEQYF. CDR3 nucleotide sequence: TGCGCCAGCAGGGATTGGACTAGCGGGATATACGAGCAGTACTTC.